Presented here are 5 T cell receptor beta chains from one specimen sequenced in a study of T-cell reconstitution after alpha-beta-depleted transplantation in children. The TCRbeta library was prepared with unique molecular identifiers. TCRdb re-analysed the PCR reads in MiXCR, keeping a single row per CDR3 protein. The table lists almost 600,000 distinct CDR3 sequences, 25% to 30% of them singletons. The source material was PBMCs, sampled before TCRalphabeta/CD19-depleted stem cell transplant. The receptor source for this set is a boy less than two years old with Wiskott-Aldrich syndrome, due to receive a stem cell transplant.

A few counts support this clonotype. V is TRBV20-1 and J is TRBJ2-1; 7 nucleotides agree with TRBD2. The germline V gene encodes CDR1 DFQATT and CDR2 SNEGSKA (reference sequence). J was trimmed by 8 bases and V by 5 bases; bases with no gene match: 6. The CDR3 covers 12 residues. This chain's CDR3 is CSALRRGDEQFF. The DNA of the CDR3 is TGCAGTGCTCTTCGACGGGGGGATGAGCAGTTCTTC.

This clonotype was picked up one time. The chain carries TRBV6-5 and TRBJ1-1; D is uncertain. Germline values: CDR1 MNHEY, CDR2 SVGAGI. The CDR3 has 14 residues. The germline V and J ends were trimmed by 4 bases and 1 base, with 10 bases remaining between them. The CDR3 region is CASSWAGRNTEAFF. The CDR3, as DNA: TGTGCCAGCAGTTGGGCGGGTCGGAACACTGAAGCTTTCTTT.

This clonotype was seen more than once but under ten times. V and J are TRBV20-1 and TRBJ2-6, with unresolved D. V was cut by 2 bases and J by 0 bases, with 5 bases left in between. The CDR3 is made up of 14 amino acids. The germline gives CDR1 DFQATT, CDR2 SNEGSKA (reference sequence). This CDR3 is CSARQNSGANVLTF. The CDR3 DNA reads as TGCAGTGCTAGACAGAACTCTGGGGCCAACGTCCTGACTTTC.

J is TRBJ1-1 and V is TRBV10-3, with 7 bases aligning to TRBD1. This CDR3 is built from 16 residues. Germline V CDR1 and CDR2: ENHRY, SYGVKD. The junction had 14 bases not matched to a gene; V was cut back by 10 bases and J by 0 bases. This chain's CDR3 is CATVRTGGGMNTEAFF. The CDR3 DNA sequence: TGTGCCACCGTTCGGACAGGAGGGGGCATGAACACTGAAGCTTTCTTT.

DNA of the CDR3: TGTGCCAGCAGCTCTACAGGGGGCGCAGGGAACACTGAAGCTTTCTTT. This sequence encodes CASSSTGGAGNTEAFF. V is TRBV7-9 and J is TRBJ1-1; 9 bases match TRBD1. V shed 4 bases and J 1 base; nucleotides not matched to a gene: 7. This CDR3 has 16 amino acids. Germline CDR1 and CDR2: SEHNR and FQNEAQ (reference sequence).